This T cell receptor beta chain stems from a study of OX40 agonist ivuxolimab in advanced cancers. Across the study: Allowance was made for prior anti-PD-1, anti-PD-L1 or anti-CTLA-4 therapy, and roughly 40% had some.

This clone was seen once. The table came from immunoSEQ multiplex PCR; TCRdb's copy has only in-frame clones and leaves some out. The table has around 63,000 clones, around 89% seen once. The CDR3 sequence is 13 residues long. In germline, CDR1 is LNHDA, CDR2 SQIVND (reference sequence). Trimming shortened V by 6 bases and J by 0 bases, and 9 bases separated the two germline ends. The origin of this receptor is an adult with an advanced solid tumor such as melanoma, head and neck, liver or kidney cancer. The sequencing used CD4+ or CD8+ T cells sorted from blood, collected in a trial of the OX40 agonist ivuxolimab. This rearrangement joins TRBV19 to TRBJ2-7, with unresolved D. The CDR3 DNA sequence: TGTGCCAGTAGAAAGGACGGCTCCTACGAGCAGTACTTC. Amino acids: CASRKDGSYEQYF.